This T cell receptor (beta chain) was sequenced in a study of T-cell memory formation after mild COVID-19. Study overall: TCR clusters mostly belonged to single donors.

General study results and limits: Later expanders leaned CD4+, whereas clones that contracted between day 15 and 85 were balanced CD4/CD8. Pre-infection memory held some responding clones, suggesting pre-existing cross-reactive T cells responded. CD4+ clones that contracted lay mainly in CM and EM; CD8+ ones lay in EMRA.

One entry per CDR3 protein results from TCRdb running MiXCR on the 5' RACE reads. The sample includes fewer than 650,000 distinct CDR3 sequences, approximately 15% seen only once; the top ten take around 7.8%. This clonotype was seen a few times. Its cognate antigen is unknown. Germline values: CDR1 SGHVS, CDR2 FNYEAQ. Trimming shortened V by 10 bases and J by 3 bases, and 9 bases separated the two germline ends. The CDR3 loop spans 11 amino acids. This clonotype was obtained from an adult woman who had mild COVID-19 (a few samples of this study predate the infection). Cell type and time point are not known. The rearrangement links TRBV7-6 to TRBJ1-1; D remains ambiguous. Sequencing input: PBMCs or a T cell subset sorted from them (not recorded which). CDR3 DNA: TGTGCCATCCGGCGGGACACTGAAGCTTTCTTT. This translates into CAIRRDTEAFF.